The clone carrying this T cell receptor (beta chain) was counted once. Method: immunoSEQ multiplex PCR; TCRdb's copy keeps in-frame clones and lacks some. The repertoire holds 200,000 to 250,000 clones, 65% to 90% seen once, with more than 2% in the top ten. The data are from a study of blood T cell repertoires in COVID-19. Whole-study context: T cells, B-cell-depleted T cells, or PBMCs supplied cDNA or gDNA.

Sequencing was performed on peripheral blood. The sequence was obtained from a woman aged 70-85 years with COVID-19, enrolled during active disease.

CDR3 nucleotides: TGTGCCAGCTCACTCTCGGGACTAGCGGGAGTGGAGCAGTTCTTC. It is translated as CASSLSGLAGVEQFF. The chain has TRBV18 and TRBJ2-1; 14 nucleotides match TRBD2. The germline gives CDR1 KGHSH, CDR2 LQKENI. Trimming removed 4 bases from V and 10 bases from J; junction bases left unmatched: 6. This CDR3 contains 15 residues.